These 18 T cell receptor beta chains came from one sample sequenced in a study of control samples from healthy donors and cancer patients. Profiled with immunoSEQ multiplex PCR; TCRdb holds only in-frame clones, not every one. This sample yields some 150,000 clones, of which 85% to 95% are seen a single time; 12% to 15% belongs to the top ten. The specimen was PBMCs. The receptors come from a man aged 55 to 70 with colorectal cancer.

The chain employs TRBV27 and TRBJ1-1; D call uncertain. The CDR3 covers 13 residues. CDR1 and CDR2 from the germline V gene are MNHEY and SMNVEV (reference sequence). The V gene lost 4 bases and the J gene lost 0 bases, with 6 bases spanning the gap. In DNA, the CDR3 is TGTGCCAGCAGTTCCGTAATGAACACTGAAGCTTTCTTT. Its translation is CASSSVMNTEAFF.

CDR3 sequence (DNA): TGTGCCACCGCAGCGGAAGCTTCCACAGATACGCAGTATTTT. It yields the protein CATAAEASTDTQYF. The rearrangement uses TRBV24-1 and TRBJ2-3, with a tentative D call TRBD2 (5 bases). This CDR3 is 14 amino acids long. The germline V and J ends were trimmed by 9 bases and 2 bases, with 14 bases remaining between them. Germline CDR1 KGHDR, CDR2 SFDVKD.

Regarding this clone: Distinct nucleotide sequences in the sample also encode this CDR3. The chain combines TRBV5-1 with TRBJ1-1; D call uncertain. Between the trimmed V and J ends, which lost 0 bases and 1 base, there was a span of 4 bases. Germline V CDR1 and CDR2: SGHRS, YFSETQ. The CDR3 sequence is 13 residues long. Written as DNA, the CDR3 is TGCGCCAGCAGCTTGGGCGGGAACACTGAAGCTTTCTTT. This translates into CASSLGGNTEAFF.

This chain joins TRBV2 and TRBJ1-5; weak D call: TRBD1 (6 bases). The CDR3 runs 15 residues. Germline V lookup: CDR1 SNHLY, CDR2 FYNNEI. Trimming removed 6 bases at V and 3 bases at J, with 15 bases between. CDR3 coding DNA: TGTGCCAGCAGAGGGGGAACAGGATACAATCAGCCCCAGCATTTT. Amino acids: CASRGGTGYNQPQHF. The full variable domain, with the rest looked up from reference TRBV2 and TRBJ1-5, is EPEVTQTPSHQVTQMGQEVILRCVPISNHLYFYWYRQILGQKVEFLVSFYNNEISEKSEIFDDQFSVERPDGSNFTLKIRSTKLEDSAMYFCASRGGTGYNQPQHFGDGTRLSIL.

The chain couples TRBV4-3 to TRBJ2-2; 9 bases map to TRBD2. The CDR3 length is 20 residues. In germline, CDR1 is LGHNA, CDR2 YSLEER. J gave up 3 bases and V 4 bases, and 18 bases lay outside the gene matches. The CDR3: CASSRKGRARGGADTGELFF. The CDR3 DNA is TGCGCCAGCAGCCGAAAAGGAAGGGCTCGCGGGGGGGCGGACACCGGGGAGCTGTTTTTT.

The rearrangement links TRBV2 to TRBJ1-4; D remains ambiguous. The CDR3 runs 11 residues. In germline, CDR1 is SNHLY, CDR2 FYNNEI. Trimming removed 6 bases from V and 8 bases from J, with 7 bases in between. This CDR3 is CASRGEEKLFF. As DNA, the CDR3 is TGTGCCAGCAGGGGAGAGGAAAAACTGTTTTTT.

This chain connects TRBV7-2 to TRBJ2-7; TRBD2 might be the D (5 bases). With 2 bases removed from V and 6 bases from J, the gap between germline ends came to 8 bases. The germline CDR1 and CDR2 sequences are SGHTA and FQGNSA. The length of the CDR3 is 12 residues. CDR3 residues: CASSLSGVEQYF. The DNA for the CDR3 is TGTGCCAGCAGCTTATCCGGGGTCGAGCAGTACTTC.

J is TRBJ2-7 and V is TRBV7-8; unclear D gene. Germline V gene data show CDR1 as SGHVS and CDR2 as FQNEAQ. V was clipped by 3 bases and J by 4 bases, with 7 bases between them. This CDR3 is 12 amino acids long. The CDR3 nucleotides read TGTGCCAGCAGCTTTGTAGGTTACGAGCAGTACTTC. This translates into CASSFVGYEQYF.

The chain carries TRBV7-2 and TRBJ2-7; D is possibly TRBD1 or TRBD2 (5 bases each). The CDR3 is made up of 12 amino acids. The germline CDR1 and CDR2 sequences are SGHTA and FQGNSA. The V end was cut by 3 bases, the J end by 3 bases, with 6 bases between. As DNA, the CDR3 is TGTGCCAGCAGCTTGGGGGTCTACGAGCAGTACTTC. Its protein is CASSLGVYEQYF. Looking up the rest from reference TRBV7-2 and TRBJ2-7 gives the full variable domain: GAGVSQSPSNKVTEKGKDVELRCDPISGHTALYWYRQSLGQGLEFLIYFQGNSAPDKSGLPSDRFSAERTGGSVSTLTIQRTQQEDSAVYLCASSLGVYEQYFGPGTRLTVT.

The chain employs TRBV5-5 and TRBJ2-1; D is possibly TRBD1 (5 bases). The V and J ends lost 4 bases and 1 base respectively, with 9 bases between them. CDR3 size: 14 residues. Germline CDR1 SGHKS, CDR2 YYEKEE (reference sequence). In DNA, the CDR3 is TGTGCCAGCAGCCCCAGGACATCCTACAATGAGCAGTTCTTC. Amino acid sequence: CASSPRTSYNEQFF.

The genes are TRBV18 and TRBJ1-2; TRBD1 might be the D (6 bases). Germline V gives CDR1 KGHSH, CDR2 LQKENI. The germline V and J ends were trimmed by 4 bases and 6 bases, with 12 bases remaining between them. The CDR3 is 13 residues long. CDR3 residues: CASSRSAGDGYTF. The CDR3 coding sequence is TGTGCCAGCTCACGATCGGCAGGGGATGGCTACACCTTC.

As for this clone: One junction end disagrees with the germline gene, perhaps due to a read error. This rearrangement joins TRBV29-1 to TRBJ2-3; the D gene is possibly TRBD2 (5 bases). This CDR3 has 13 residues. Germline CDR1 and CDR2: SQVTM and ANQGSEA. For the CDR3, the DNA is TGCAGCGCTGACGGAGGCAGCAGAGATACGCAGTATTTT. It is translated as CSADGGSRDTQYF.

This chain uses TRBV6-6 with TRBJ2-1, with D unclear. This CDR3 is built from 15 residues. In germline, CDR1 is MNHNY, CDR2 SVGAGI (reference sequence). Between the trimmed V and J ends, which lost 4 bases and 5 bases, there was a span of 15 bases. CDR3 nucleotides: TGTGCCAGCAGTTCGCACACTCTACCCAACAATGAGCAGTTCTTC. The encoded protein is CASSSHTLPNNEQFF.

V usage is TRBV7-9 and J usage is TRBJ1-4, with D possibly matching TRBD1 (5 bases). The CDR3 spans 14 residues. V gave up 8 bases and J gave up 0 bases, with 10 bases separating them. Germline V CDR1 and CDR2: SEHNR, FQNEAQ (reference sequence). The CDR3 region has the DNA TGTGCCAGCGGATTGACAGCAACTAATGAAAAACTGTTTTTT. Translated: CASGLTATNEKLFF.

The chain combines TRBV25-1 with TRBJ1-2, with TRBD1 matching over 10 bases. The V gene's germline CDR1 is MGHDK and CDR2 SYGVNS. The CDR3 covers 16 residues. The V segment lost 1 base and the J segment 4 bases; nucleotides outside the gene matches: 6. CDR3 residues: CASSESGQGVLYGYTF. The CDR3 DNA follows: TGTGCCAGCAGTGAATCTGGACAGGGGGTCCTCTATGGCTACACCTTC.

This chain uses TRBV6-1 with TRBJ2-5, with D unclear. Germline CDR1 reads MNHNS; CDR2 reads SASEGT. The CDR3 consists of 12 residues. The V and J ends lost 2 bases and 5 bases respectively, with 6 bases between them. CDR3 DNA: TGTGCCAGCAGTGAACAAGGCGAGACCCAGTACTTC. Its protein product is CASSEQGETQYF.

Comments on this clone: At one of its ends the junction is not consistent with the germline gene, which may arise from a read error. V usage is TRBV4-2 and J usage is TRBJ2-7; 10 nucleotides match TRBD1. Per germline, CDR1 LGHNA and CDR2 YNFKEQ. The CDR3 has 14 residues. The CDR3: CASSQDRGPYEQYF. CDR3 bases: TGTGCCAGCAGTCAAGACAGGGGGCCCTACGAGCAGTACTTC.

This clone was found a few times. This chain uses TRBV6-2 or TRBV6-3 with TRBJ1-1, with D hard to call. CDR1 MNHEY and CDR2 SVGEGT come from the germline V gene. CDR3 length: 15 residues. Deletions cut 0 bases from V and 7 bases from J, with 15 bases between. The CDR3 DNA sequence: TGTGCCAGCAGTTACTCGATGGCCCCCCGCAGTGAAGCTTTCTTT. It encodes CASSYSMAPRSEAFF.